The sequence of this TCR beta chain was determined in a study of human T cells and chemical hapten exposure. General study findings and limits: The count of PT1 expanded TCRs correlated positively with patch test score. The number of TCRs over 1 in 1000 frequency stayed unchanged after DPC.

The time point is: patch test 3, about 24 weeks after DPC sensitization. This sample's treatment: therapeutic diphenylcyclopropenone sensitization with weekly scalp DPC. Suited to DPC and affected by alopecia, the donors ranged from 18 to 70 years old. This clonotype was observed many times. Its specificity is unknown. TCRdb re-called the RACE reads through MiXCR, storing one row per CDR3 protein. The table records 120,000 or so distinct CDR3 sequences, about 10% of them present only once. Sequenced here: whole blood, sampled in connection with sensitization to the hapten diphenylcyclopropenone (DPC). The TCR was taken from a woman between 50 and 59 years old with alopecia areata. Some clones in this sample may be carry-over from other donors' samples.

CDR3 in amino acids: CASSPTGPYEQYF. In DNA, the CDR3 is TGTGCCAGCAGCCCGACAGGCCCCTACGAGCAGTACTTC. The rearrangement uses TRBV3-1 and TRBJ2-7, with TRBD1 as a possible D gene (6 bases). V shed 4 bases and J shed 2 bases, with 9 bases lying between them. Germline loops: CDR1 LGHDT, CDR2 YNNKEL (reference sequence). The CDR3 has 13 residues.